This is a list of T cell receptor beta chains from one sample in a study of OX40 agonist ivuxolimab in advanced cancers. Assay: immunoSEQ multiplex PCR; the TCRdb copy retains only in-frame clones and omits some. The table lists 25,000 to 30,000 clones, around 87% of them singletons. The source was CD4+ or CD8+ T cells sorted from blood, collected in a trial of the OX40 agonist ivuxolimab. These receptors originate from an adult with an advanced solid tumor such as melanoma, head and neck, liver or kidney cancer. The CDR3 runs from the conserved cysteine through the conserved F or W.

V	J	CDR3
TRBV6-6	TRBJ2-7	CASSHGGGYEQYF
TRBV5-4	TRBJ2-7	CASSGRNYEQYF
TRBV7-9	TRBJ2-7	CASSRSAGTYEQYF
TRBV7-9	TRBJ1-1	CASSLLTGGIAEAFF
TRBV6-1	TRBJ1-2	CASSEGLGPNYGYTF
TRBV28	TRBJ1-6	CASSLDRVNSPLHF
TRBV6-1	TRBJ2-4	CASSDRAGKNIQYF
TRBV7-9	TRBJ1-6	CASSLGGGFSSPLHF
TRBV4-3	TRBJ2-7	CASSLDSSPYEQYF
TRBV6-5	TRBJ2-5	CATQEGNGLETQYF
TRBV7-6	TRBJ2-7	CTSSPYEERGDIEQYF
TRBV28	TRBJ2-5	CASSLRTNQETQYF
TRBV5-6	TRBJ1-4	CASSLAYIGTENEKLFF
TRBV6-6	TRBJ1-2	CASSSTGIGRGYTF
TRBV5-3	TRBJ1-4	CARSLLPSGANEKLFF
TRBV6-5	TRBJ2-5	CASSSGQGFQETQYF
TRBV7-6	TRBJ1-1	CASSLDGGNTEAFF
TRBV10-3	TRBJ2-3	CAISETQGGTQYF
TRBV20-1	TRBJ2-7	CSAALGVNQYF
TRBV13	TRBJ2-5	CASSLGALAGGPEKTQYF
TRBV6-6	TRBJ2-5	CASSSAGRRQETQYF
TRBV7-7	TRBJ2-3	CASSLARSGPLQATDTQYF
TRBV29-1	TRBJ2-1	CSVEDYATNNEQFF
TRBV27	TRBJ2-3	CASSLRFEVEADTQYF
TRBV7-6	TRBJ1-1	CASSTRQGGQGPNTEAFF
TRBV12-5	TRBJ2-1	CASGLGVAGAFNEQFF
TRBV11-3	TRBJ2-3	CASSHGDDTQYF
TRBV11-3	TRBJ2-5	CASSEKSVGLGIETQYF
TRBV28	TRBJ2-5	CASVDRRETQYF
TRBV5-4	TRBJ2-7	CASSLDVVSHEQYF
TRBV11-2	TRBJ2-2	CASSLDRGTGELFF
TRBV5-4	TRBJ2-7	CASSPGFGQGTYEQYF
TRBV29-1	TRBJ2-3	CSVGEGPTDTQYF
TRBV7-6	TRBJ1-1	CASSLGGQNTEAFF
TRBV7-6	TRBJ1-2	CASSPAQGSYGYTF
TRBV6-1	TRBJ1-2	CASSELGQGKANYGYTF
TRBV5-1	TRBJ2-7	CASSFDMRYEQYF
TRBV4-2	TRBJ1-4	CASSQDLGTNEKLFF
TRBV7-9	TRBJ2-5	CASSTVAGIQETQYF
TRBV5-4	TRBJ2-2	CASSLAFGELFF
TRBV2	TRBJ1-1	CASSVMSIGPLPEAFF
TRBV5-6	TRBJ2-1	CASSLRGDEQFF
TRBV7-7	TRBJ2-1	CASSFRATRAQFNEQFF
TRBV30	TRBJ1-1	CAWRPGQGIWSNTEAFF
TRBV11-2	TRBJ2-1	CASSLGGSEQFF
TRBV27	TRBJ2-7	CASSSGASSYEQYF
TRBV12-5	TRBJ2-5	CASDKAGEETQYF
TRBV14	TRBJ2-7	CASSQVASSFYEQYF
TRBV27	TRBJ1-2	CASREGSHYGYTF
TRBV5-1	TRBJ2-7	CASSVTPSSYEQYF
TRBV6-1	TRBJ2-7	CASREGQGISYEQYF
TRBV18	TRBJ1-2	CASSPPQSELTNYGYTF
TRBV7-9	TRBJ2-3	CASSLGTDTQYF
TRBV11-3	TRBJ2-1	CASSTLGTGDNEQFF
TRBV13	TRBJ2-7	CASSLRGGRTNEQYF
TRBV7-8	TRBJ2-3	CASSLVGSTDTQYF
TRBV6-6	TRBJ2-1	CASSPPGGGSYNEQFF
TRBV28	TRBJ2-3	CASSLRDSYTDTQYF
TRBV27	TRBJ2-7	CASSYRDQSSYEQYF